The clone carrying this T cell receptor beta chain has ten or more counts. Its target is not known. In making diagnoses, clinical symptoms, serum thyroxine and TRAb, thyroid ultrasound and orbital computed tomography were all used. These data belong to a study of T cells in Graves' hyperthyroidism and ophthalmopathy. The study's findings and limits: The model made its ophthalmopathy prediction, and onset followed a median approximately 6 months later.

Trimming pared 3 bases from V and 0 bases from J, leaving 13 bases between. CDR1 is KGHDR and CDR2 is SFDVKD in the germline V gene. This CDR3 region has 16 residues. Amplification of TCR beta CDR3 regions was performed using RNA transcripts as template. First-round RT-PCR with HTBI primers amplified the TCR CDR3 region. TCRdb passed the multiplex PCR reads through MiXCR, listing each CDR3 protein once. The data show a few hundred thousand distinct CDR3 sequences, 46% seen once. Sequenced: peripheral blood or thyroid tissue (not recorded which). The clonotype originates from an adult woman with Graves' disease, either hyperthyroidism or ophthalmopathy (not recorded which). The chain couples TRBV24-1 to TRBJ1-2; D not resolved. The CDR3, as DNA: TGTGCCACCAGTGATGCGAAGACTGCTACTAACTATGGCTACACCTTC. Residues: CATSDAKTATNYGYTF.